The 7 T cell receptor beta chains given below trace back to one sample, sequenced in a study of blood T cell repertoires in COVID-19. Method: immunoSEQ multiplex PCR; TCRdb's copy keeps in-frame clones and lacks some. The sample lists about 210,000 clones; about 85% were seen once. The sample comprised PBMCs or T cells enriched from blood (not recorded which). These receptors all come from a woman between 40 and 55 years old in a cohort exposed to, infected with or recovered from COVID-19 (not recorded which).

V gene TRBV19 combines with J gene TRBJ1-5; tentative D call: TRBD1 (5 bases). This CDR3 contains 14 residues. Trimming removed 6 bases from V and 4 bases from J, with 13 bases in between. The germline V gene encodes CDR1 LNHDA and CDR2 SQIVND (reference sequence). The CDR3 sequence is CASRLQERNQPQHF. The CDR3 DNA follows: TGTGCCAGTAGGTTACAGGAAAGGAATCAGCCCCAGCATTTT.

Details on this clone: Other nucleotide sequences from this sample produce the same CDR3. The chain is built from TRBV28 and TRBJ1-1; the D gene is possibly TRBD1 (6 bases). The CDR3 covers 13 residues. With 3 bases removed from V and 1 base from J, the gap between germline ends came to 6 bases. Germline lookup yields CDR1 MDHEN and CDR2 SYDVKM. CDR3 loop: CASSLGQNTEAFF. DNA of the CDR3: TGTGCCAGCAGTTTGGGACAGAACACTGAAGCTTTCTTT. The full variable domain, completed using reference TRBV28 and TRBJ1-1, is DVKVTQSSRYLVKRTGEKVFLECVQDMDHENMFWYRQDPGLGLRLIYFSYDVKMKEKGDIPEGYSVSREKKERFSLILESASTNQTSMYLCASSLGQNTEAFFGQGTRLTVV.

V is TRBV7-9 and J is TRBJ1-2; D not resolved. This CDR3 is 15 amino acids long. V was clipped by 4 bases and J by 7 bases, with 19 bases between them. Germline CDR1 SEHNR, CDR2 FQNEAQ (reference sequence). The CDR3 reads CASSSMRSVVGGYTF. The CDR3 coding sequence is TGTGCCAGCAGCTCCATGAGAAGTGTAGTCGGTGGCTACACCTTC.

Only one count was recorded for this clone. The chain has TRBV19 and TRBJ1-2, with 7 bases that match TRBD1. The CDR3 runs to 16 residues. J was trimmed by 0 bases and V by 4 bases; bases with no gene match: 8. Looked up from germline, CDR1 is LNHDA and CDR2 is SQIVND (reference sequence). The CDR3 sequence: CASSKMTGRPNYGYTF. CDR3 nucleotide sequence: TGTGCCAGTAGTAAAATGACAGGGAGACCTAACTATGGCTACACCTTC.

The chain is built from TRBV10-3 and TRBJ2-2; tentatively, D is TRBD1 (5 bases). There are 14 residues in the CDR3. The V and J ends lost 9 bases and 1 base respectively, with 12 bases between them. Germline values: CDR1 ENHRY, CDR2 SYGVKD. CDR3 coding DNA: TGTGCCATACCCCAGGGTCAGAACACCGGGGAGCTGTTTTTT. As protein: CAIPQGQNTGELFF.

V and J are TRBV7-9 and TRBJ2-5, with a possible D match to TRBD1 (5 bases). This CDR3 has 14 residues. Germline CDR1 SEHNR, CDR2 FQNEAQ (reference sequence). V lost 4 bases and J 2 bases, leaving 11 bases between the germline ends. In nucleotides, the CDR3 is TGTGCCAGCAGCTCCCCGACAGAACAAGAGACCCAGTACTTC. It yields the protein CASSSPTEQETQYF. Complete variable domain (other parts from reference TRBV7-9 and TRBJ2-5): DTGVSQNPRHKITKRGQNVTFRCDPISEHNRLYWYRQTLGQGPEFLTYFQNEAQLEKSRLLSDRFSAERPKGSFSTLEIQRTEQGDSAMYLCASSSPTEQETQYFGPGTRLLVL.

The gene calls are TRBV19 and TRBJ2-1; 7 bases map to TRBD2. Germline V gene data show CDR1 as LNHDA and CDR2 as SQIVND (reference sequence). CDR3 length: 17 amino acids. Trimming removed 0 bases from V and 3 bases from J; junction bases left unmatched: 8. The CDR3 sequence: CASSIDAGRGDYNEQFF. The CDR3, as DNA: TGTGCCAGTAGTATAGATGCGGGCCGGGGGGACTACAATGAGCAGTTCTTC.